This T cell receptor (beta chain) was observed in a study of cytomegalovirus exposure and HLA in healthy donors. Study-wide results and caveats: The number of N-insertions in an Asian-associated ancestry cluster was reportedly below the approximately 680-donor mean in a later analysis. Reported results showed that the classifier diagnosed cytomegalovirus status with high specificity and sensitivity.

Germline V CDR1 and CDR2: GTSNPN, SVGIG (reference sequence). The CDR3 contains 19 residues. V was pared by 1 base and J by 3 bases, with 14 bases of the junction left unmatched. Amplification used 60 Vbeta primers and 13 Jbeta primers. Authors' data handling: Counted up in a later analysis, unique TCR beta chains came to roughly 80 million, with some 11 million shared. Clones were sequenced by immunoSEQ multiplex PCR, and TCRdb holds only the in-frame ones, with some missing. V and J calls and clone size are as listed in that table; D and trimming were resolved from the DNA. The table records about 120,000 clones, roughly 70% of them present only once. A word on this clone: No antigen is known for it.

The receptor was derived from a woman in her 50s in good health and CMV-seropositive. The material sequenced was PBMCs. This rearrangement joins TRBV30 to TRBJ2-3, with 12 bases identical to TRBD2. The CDR3 is CAWSDPPPSGRAGTDTQYF. CDR3 coding DNA: TGTGCCTGGAGTGACCCCCCCCCTAGCGGGAGGGCCGGGACAGATACGCAGTATTTT.